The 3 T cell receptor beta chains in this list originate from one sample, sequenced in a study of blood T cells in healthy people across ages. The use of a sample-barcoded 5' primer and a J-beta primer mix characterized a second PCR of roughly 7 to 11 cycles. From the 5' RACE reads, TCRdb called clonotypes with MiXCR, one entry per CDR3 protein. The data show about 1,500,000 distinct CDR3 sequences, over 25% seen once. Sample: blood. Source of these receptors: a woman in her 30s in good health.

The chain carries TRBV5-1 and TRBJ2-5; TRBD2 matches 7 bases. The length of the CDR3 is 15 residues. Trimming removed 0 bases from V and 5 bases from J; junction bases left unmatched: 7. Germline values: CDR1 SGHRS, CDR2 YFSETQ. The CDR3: CASSLAGGSGETQYF. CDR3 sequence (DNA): TGCGCCAGCAGCTTGGCCGGCGGGAGCGGGGAGACCCAGTACTTC.

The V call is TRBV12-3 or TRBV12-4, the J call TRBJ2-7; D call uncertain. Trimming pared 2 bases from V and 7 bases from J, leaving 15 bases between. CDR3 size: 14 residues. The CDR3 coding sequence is TGTGCCAGCAGTTTAACCCGACTGTTCAGTGAGCAGTACTTC. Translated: CASSLTRLFSEQYF.

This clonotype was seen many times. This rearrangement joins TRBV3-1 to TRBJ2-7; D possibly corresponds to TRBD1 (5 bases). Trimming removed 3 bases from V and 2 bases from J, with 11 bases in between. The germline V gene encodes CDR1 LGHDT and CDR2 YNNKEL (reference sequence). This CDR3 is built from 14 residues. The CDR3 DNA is TGTGCCAGCAGCCACAGGGCTACGGCCTACGAGCAGTACTTC. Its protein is CASSHRATAYEQYF.